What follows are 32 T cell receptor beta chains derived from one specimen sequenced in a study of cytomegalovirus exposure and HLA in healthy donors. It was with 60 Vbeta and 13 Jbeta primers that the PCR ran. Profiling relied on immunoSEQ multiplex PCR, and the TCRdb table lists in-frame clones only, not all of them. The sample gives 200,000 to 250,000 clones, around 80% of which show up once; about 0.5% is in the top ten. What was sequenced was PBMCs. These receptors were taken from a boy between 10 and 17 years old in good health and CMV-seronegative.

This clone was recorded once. The CDR3 loop is CASRKDRGGYNEQFF. The CDR3 coding sequence is TGTGCCAGTAGGAAGGACAGGGGTGGCTACAATGAGCAGTTCTTC. The V and J genes are TRBV19 and TRBJ2-1; TRBD1 agrees at 9 bases. CDR1 is LNHDA and CDR2 is SQIVND in the germline V gene (reference sequence). The V segment lost 6 bases and the J segment 3 bases; nucleotides outside the gene matches: 6. This CDR3 has 15 residues.

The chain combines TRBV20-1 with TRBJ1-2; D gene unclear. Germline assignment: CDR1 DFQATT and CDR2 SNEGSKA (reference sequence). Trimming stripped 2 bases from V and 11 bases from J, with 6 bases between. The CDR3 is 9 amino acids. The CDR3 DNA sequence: TGCAGTGCTAGACCGGGGTACACCTTC. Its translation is CSARPGYTF.

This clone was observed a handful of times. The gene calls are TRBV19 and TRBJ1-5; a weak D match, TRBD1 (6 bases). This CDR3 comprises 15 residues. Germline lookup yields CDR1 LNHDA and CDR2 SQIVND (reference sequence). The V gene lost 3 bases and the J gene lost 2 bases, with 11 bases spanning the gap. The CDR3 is CASSMGAGRNQPQHF. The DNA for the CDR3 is TGTGCCAGTAGTATGGGGGCGGGCCGCAATCAGCCCCAGCATTTT. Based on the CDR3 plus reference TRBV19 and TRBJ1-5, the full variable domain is DGGITQSPKYLFRKEGQNVTLSCEQNLNHDAMYWYRQDPGQGLRLIYYSQIVNDFQKGDIAEGYSVSREKKESFPLTVTSAQKNPTAFYLCASSMGAGRNQPQHFGDGTRLSIL.

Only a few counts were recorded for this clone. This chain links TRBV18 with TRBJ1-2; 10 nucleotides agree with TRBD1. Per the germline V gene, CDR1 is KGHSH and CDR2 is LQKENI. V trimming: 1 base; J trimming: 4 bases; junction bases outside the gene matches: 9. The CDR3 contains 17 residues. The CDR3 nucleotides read TGTGCCAGCTCACCACGAGGGACAGGGGTAGTTTCCTATGGCTACACCTTC. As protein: CASSPRGTGVVSYGYTF. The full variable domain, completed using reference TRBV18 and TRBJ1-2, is NAGVMQNPRHLVRRRGQEARLRCSPMKGHSHVYWYRQLPEEGLKFMVYLQKENIIDESGMPKERFSAEFPKEGPSILRIQQVVRGDSAAYFCASSPRGTGVVSYGYTFGSGTRLTVV.

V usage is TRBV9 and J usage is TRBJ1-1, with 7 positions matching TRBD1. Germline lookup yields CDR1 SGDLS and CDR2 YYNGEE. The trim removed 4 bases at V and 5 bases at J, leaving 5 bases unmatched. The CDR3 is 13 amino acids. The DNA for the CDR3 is TGTGCCAGCAGCCATAGGGGGCAAACTGAAGCTTTCTTT. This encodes CASSHRGQTEAFF.

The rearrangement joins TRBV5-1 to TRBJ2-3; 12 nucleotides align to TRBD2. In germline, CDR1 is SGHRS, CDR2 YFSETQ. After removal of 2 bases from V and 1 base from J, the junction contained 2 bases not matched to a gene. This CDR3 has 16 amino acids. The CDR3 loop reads CASSFLAGGGTDTQYF. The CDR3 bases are TGCGCCAGCAGCTTCCTAGCGGGAGGGGGCACAGATACGCAGTATTTT.

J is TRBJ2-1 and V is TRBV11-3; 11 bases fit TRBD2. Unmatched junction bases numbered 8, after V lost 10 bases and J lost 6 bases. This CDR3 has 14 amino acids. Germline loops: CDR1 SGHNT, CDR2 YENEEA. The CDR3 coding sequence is TGTGCCACCTCACCGGGACTAGCGGTCAATGAGCAGTTCTTC. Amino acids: CATSPGLAVNEQFF.

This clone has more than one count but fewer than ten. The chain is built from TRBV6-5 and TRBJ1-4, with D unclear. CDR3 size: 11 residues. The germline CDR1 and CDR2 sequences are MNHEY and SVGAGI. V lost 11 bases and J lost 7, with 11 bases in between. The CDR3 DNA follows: TGTGCCGTTGTGGAGGGTGAAAAACTGTTTTTT. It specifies CAVVEGEKLFF.

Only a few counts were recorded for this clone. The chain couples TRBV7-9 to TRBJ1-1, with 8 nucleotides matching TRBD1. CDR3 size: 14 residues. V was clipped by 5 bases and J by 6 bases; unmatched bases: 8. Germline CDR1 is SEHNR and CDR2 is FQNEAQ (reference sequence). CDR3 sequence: CASSPGQGRAEAFF. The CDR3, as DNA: TGTGCCAGCAGCCCCGGACAGGGTAGGGCTGAAGCTTTCTTT.

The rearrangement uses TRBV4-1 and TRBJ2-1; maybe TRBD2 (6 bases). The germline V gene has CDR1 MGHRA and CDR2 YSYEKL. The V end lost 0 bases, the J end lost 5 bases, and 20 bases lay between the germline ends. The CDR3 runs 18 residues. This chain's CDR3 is CASSQESGATAFNNEQFF. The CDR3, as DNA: TGCGCCAGCAGCCAAGAATCGGGAGCGACCGCTTTTAACAATGAGCAGTTCTTC.

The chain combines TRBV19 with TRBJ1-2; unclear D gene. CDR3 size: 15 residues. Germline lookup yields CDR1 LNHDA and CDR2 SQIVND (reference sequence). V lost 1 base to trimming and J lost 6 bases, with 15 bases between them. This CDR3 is CASSIAPGGLNGYTF. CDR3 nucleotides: TGTGCCAGTAGTATAGCGCCCGGAGGACTAAATGGCTACACCTTC.

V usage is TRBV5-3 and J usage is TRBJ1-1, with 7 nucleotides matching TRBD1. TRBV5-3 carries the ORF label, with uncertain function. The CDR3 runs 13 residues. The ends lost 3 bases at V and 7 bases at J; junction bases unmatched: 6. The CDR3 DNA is TGTGCCAGAAGCTACGGACAGGTTAATGAAGCTTTCTTT. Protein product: CARSYGQVNEAFF.

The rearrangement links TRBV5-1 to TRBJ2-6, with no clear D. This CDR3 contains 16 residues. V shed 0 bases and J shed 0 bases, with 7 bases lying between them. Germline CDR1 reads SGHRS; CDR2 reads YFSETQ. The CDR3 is CASSLAGASGANVLTF. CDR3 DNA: TGCGCCAGCAGCTTGGCCGGAGCCTCTGGGGCCAACGTCCTGACTTTC.

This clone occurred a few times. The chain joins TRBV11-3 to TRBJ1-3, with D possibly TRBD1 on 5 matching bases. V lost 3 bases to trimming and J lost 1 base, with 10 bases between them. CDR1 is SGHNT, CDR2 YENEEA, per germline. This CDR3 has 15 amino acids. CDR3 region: CASSFDSRSGNTIYF. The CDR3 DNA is TGTGCCAGCAGCTTTGACAGCAGATCTGGAAACACCATATATTTT.

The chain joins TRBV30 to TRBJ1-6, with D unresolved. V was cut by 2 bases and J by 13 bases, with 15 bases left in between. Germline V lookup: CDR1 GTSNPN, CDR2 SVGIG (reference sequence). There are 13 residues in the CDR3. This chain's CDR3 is CAWSPHEVSPLHF. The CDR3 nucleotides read TGTGCCTGGAGTCCACATGAGGTTTCGCCCCTCCACTTT.

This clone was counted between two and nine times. The DNA for the CDR3 is TGCGCCAGCACGGCCTTGTTAGCGGGAGGTCGGGCCGAGCAGTACTTC. It specifies CASTALLAGGRAEQYF. The V and J genes are TRBV5-1 and TRBJ2-7; 10 bases map to TRBD2. This CDR3 region has 16 residues. Germline trimming cut 6 bases from V and 6 bases from J; bases unmatched to any gene: 15. Per the germline V gene, CDR1 is SGHRS and CDR2 is YFSETQ.

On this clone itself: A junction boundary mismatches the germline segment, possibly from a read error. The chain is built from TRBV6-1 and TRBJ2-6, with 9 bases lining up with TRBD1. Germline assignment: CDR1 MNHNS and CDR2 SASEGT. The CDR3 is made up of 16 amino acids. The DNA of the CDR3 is TGTGCCAGCAATGAACAGGGGGCGACGGGGGCCAACGTCCTGACTTTC. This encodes CASNEQGATGANVLTF.

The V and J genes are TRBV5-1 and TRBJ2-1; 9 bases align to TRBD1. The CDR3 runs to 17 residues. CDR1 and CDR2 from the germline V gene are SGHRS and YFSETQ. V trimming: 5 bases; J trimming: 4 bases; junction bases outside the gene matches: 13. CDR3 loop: CASSFVGTGILYNEQFF. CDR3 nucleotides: TGCGCCAGCAGTTTTGTAGGGACAGGGATTCTTTACAATGAGCAGTTCTTC.

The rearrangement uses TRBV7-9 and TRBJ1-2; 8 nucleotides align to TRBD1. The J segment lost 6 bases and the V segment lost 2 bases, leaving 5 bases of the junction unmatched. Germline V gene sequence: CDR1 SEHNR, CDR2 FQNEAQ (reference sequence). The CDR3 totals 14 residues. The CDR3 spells CASSLMDRVHGYTF. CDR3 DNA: TGTGCCAGCAGCTTAATGGACAGGGTCCATGGCTACACCTTC. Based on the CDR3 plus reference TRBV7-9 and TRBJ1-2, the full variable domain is DTGVSQNPRHKITKRGQNVTFRCDPISEHNRLYWYRQTLGQGPEFLTYFQNEAQLEKSRLLSDRFSAERPKGSFSTLEIQRTEQGDSAMYLCASSLMDRVHGYTFGSGTRLTVV.

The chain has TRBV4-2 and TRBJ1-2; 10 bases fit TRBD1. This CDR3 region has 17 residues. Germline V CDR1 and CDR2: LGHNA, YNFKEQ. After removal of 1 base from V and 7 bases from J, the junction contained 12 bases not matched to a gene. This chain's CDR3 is CASSQGRTGQGNGGYTF. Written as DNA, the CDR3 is TGTGCCAGCAGCCAAGGGAGGACGGGACAGGGGAATGGTGGCTACACCTTC.

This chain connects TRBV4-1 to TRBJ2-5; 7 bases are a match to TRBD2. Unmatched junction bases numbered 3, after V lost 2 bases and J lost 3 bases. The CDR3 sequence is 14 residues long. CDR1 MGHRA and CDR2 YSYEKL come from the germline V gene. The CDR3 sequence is CASSQSGTKETQYF. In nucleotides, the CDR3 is TGCGCCAGCAGCCAAAGCGGGACCAAAGAGACCCAGTACTTC.

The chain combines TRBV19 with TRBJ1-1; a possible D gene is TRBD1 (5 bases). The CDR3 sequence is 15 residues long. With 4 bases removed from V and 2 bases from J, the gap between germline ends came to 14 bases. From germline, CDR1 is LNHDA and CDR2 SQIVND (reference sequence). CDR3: CASSTHPQGNTEAFF. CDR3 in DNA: TGTGCCAGTAGTACCCACCCCCAGGGAAACACTGAAGCTTTCTTT.

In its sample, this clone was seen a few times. For the CDR3, the DNA is TGCGCCAGCAGCCGCTCGACTAGTTTCGATGAGCAGTTCTTC. It codes for CASSRSTSFDEQFF. The chain uses TRBV4-1 and TRBJ2-1; maybe TRBD2 (6 bases). Looked up from germline, CDR1 is MGHRA and CDR2 is YSYEKL. CDR3 length: 14 amino acids. V was pared by 4 bases and J by 8 bases, with 15 bases between.

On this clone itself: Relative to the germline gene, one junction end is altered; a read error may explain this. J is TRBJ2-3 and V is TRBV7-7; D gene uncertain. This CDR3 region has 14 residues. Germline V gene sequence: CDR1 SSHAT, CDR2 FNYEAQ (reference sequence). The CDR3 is CASSLDQYTDTQYF. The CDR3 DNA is TGTGCTAGCAGCTTAGATCAGTACACAGATACGCAGTATTTT.

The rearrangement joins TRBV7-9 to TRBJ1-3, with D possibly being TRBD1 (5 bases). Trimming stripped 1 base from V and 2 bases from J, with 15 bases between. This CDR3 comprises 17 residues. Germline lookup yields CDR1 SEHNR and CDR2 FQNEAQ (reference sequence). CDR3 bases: TGTGCCAGCAGCTTAGATGTTTGGGGGACTGCTGGAAACACCATATATTTT. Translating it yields CASSLDVWGTAGNTIYF. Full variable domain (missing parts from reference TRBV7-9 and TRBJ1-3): DTGVSQNPRHKITKRGQNVTFRCDPISEHNRLYWYRQTLGQGPEFLTYFQNEAQLEKSRLLSDRFSAERPKGSFSTLEIQRTEQGDSAMYLCASSLDVWGTAGNTIYFGEGSWLTVV.

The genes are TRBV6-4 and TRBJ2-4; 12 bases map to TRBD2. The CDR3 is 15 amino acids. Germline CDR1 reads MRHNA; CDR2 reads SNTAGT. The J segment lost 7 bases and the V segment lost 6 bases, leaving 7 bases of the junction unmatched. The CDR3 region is CASSPSGGAGNIQYF. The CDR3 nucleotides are TGTGCCAGCAGCCCTAGCGGGGGGGCGGGGAACATTCAGTACTTC.

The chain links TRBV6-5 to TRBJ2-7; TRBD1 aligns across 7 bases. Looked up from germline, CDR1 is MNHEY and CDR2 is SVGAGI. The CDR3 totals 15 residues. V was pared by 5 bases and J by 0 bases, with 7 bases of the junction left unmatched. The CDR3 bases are TGTGCCAGCAGTAGACAGGGTAGGAGCTCCTACGAGCAGTACTTC. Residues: CASSRQGRSSYEQYF.

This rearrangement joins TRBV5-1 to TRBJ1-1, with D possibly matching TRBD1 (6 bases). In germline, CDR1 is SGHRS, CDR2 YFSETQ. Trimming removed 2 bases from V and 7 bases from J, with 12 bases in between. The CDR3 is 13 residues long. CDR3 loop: CASSLWDTGEAFF. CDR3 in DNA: TGCGCCAGCAGCTTATGGGACACTGGTGAAGCTTTCTTT.

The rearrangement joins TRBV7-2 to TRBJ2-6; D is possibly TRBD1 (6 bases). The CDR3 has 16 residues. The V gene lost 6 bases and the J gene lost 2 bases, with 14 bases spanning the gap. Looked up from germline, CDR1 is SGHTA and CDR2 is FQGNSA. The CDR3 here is CASRTAGETGANVLTF. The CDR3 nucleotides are TGTGCCAGCAGAACCGCAGGGGAAACTGGGGCCAACGTCCTGACTTTC.

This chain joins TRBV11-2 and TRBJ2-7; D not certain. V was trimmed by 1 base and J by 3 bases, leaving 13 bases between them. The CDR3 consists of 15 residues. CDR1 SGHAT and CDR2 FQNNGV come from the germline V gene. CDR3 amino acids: CASSLAVTLFYEQYF. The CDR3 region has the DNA TGTGCCAGCAGCTTAGCGGTTACTCTATTCTACGAGCAGTACTTC. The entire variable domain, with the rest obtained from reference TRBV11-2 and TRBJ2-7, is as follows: EAGVAQSPRYKIIEKRQSVAFWCNPISGHATLYWYQQILGQGPKLLIQFQNNGVVDDSQLPKDRFSAERLKGVDSTLKIQPAKLEDSAVYLCASSLAVTLFYEQYFGPGTRLTVT.

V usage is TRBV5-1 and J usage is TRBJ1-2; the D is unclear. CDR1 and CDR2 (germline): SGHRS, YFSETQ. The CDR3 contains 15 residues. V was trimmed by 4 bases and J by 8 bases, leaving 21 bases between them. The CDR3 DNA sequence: TGCGCCAGCAGCCCGCCTCTCGGGAGTGTGGAGGGCTACACCTTC. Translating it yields CASSPPLGSVEGYTF.

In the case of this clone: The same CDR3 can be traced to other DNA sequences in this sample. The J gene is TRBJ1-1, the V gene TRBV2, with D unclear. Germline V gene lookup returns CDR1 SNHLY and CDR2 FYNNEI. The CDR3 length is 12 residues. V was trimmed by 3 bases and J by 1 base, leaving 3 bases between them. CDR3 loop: CASSERNTEAFF. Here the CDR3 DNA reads TGTGCCAGCAGTGAGCGGAACACTGAAGCTTTCTTT.